These 7 T cell receptor beta chains originate from one sample sequenced in a study of human T cells and chemical hapten exposure. Time point in this sample: patch test 3, about 24 weeks after DPC sensitization. Treatment of the sample: therapeutic diphenylcyclopropenone sensitization with weekly scalp DPC. TCRdb ran MiXCR on the RACE reads and lists one entry per CDR3 protein. Of about 120,000 distinct CDR3 sequences listed, about 11% were seen once; the top ten hold 2% to 2.5%. The specimen was whole blood, collected in connection with sensitization to the hapten diphenylcyclopropenone (DPC). The receptor set was obtained from a woman between 50 and 59 years old with alopecia areata. Some clones in this sample may be carry-over from other donors' samples.

The gene calls are TRBV6-2 or TRBV6-3 and TRBJ2-1, with unresolved D. V was cut by 6 bases and J by 6 bases, with 6 bases left in between. This CDR3 has 11 amino acids. Looked up from germline, CDR1 is MNHEY and CDR2 is SVGEGT. The CDR3 sequence is CASSHRNEQFF. DNA of the CDR3: TGTGCCAGCAGCCACCGCAATGAGCAGTTCTTC.

CDR3 loop: CSVERGPTEAFF. In DNA form, the CDR3 reads TGCAGCGTTGAGCGGGGCCCCACTGAAGCTTTCTTT. This sequence joins TRBV29-1 and TRBJ1-1, with D possibly being TRBD1 (5 bases). Germline V CDR1 and CDR2: SQVTM, ANQGSEA. The V end was cut by 3 bases, the J end by 4 bases, with 9 bases between. The CDR3 length is 12 residues.

The chain combines TRBV27 with TRBJ1-3; 8 bases are a match to TRBD1. V lost 5 bases, J lost 2 bases, and 8 bases stayed unmatched. This CDR3 comprises 16 residues. Per the germline V gene, CDR1 is MNHEY and CDR2 is SMNVEV (reference sequence). CDR3: CASSRDPDRAGNTIYF. CDR3 sequence (DNA): TGTGCCAGCAGTAGGGATCCGGACAGGGCTGGAAACACCATATATTTT.

CDR3 sequence: CASSLRTSGRWDNEQFF. In nucleotides, the CDR3 is TGTGCCAGCAGCCTCAGGACTAGCGGGAGGTGGGATAATGAGCAGTTCTTC. This chain uses TRBV6-2 or TRBV6-3 with TRBJ2-1; 14 nucleotides align to TRBD2. CDR3 length: 17 residues. The V gene end was trimmed by 6 bases and the J gene end by 7 bases; junction bases not matched to a gene: 11. The germline CDR1 and CDR2 sequences are MNHEY and SVGEGT.

The rearrangement links TRBV20-1 to TRBJ2-3; 7 bases are a match to TRBD1. The germline V gene has CDR1 DFQATT and CDR2 SNEGSKA (reference sequence). The CDR3 contains 12 residues. Trimming at V came to 6 bases and at J to 8 bases, leaving 8 bases not matched to a gene. The CDR3 region has the DNA TGCAGTGCGCCCGACAGGGCCGGTACGCAGTATTTT. Translating it yields CSAPDRAGTQYF.

This chain joins TRBV5-1 and TRBJ2-3; unclear D gene. CDR3 length: 13 residues. The V gene lost 5 bases and the J gene lost 2 bases, with 9 bases spanning the gap. Germline V CDR1 and CDR2: SGHRS, YFSETQ. Written as DNA, the CDR3 is TGCGCCAGCAGGTTAGATGACACAGATACGCAGTATTTT. It translates to CASRLDDTDTQYF.

This clonotype was seen a few times. This chain uses TRBV28 with TRBJ2-3, with D perhaps TRBD1 (5 bases). There are 16 residues in the CDR3. Germline V gene lookup returns CDR1 MDHEN and CDR2 SYDVKM. Trimming took 7 bases from V and 0 from J, leaving 17 bases between them. CDR3: CASTPLKGLSTDTQYF. The CDR3 nucleotides read TGTGCCAGCACCCCTTTAAAGGGGCTTAGCACAGATACGCAGTATTTT.